This record concerns one T cell receptor beta chain sequence. Antigen unknown. Only four of the eight donors provided a roughly 0.45-1 mL blood sample. No fixed cell number was used; all available blood leukocytes supplied DNA. Measured with immunoSEQ multiplex PCR; TCRdb has only the in-frame clones, and not every one. The sample consists of tens of thousands of clones, roughly 94% of them appearing once. This CDR3 has 14 amino acids. V gave up 5 bases and J gave up 6 bases; unmatched junction bases: 5. Germline V gene data show CDR1 as MNHEY and CDR2 as SVGAGI. This specimen belongs to a study of human thymus T cells. Study findings and constraints: V and J gene usage appeared biased in thymic and blood repertoires.

This receptor was obtained from a boy under two years old with a congenital heart defect but otherwise immunologically healthy. The chain has TRBV6-5 and TRBJ2-7; 12 bases are shared with TRBD1. The sequenced material came from blood. The CDR3 DNA is TGTGCCAGCAGTATTGGGACAGGGGGCCCCGAGCAGTACTTC. Translating it yields CASSIGTGGPEQYF.